The sequence of this TCR beta chain was determined in a study of T cells in Graves' hyperthyroidism and ophthalmopathy. This clonotype has at least ten counts. Hyperthyroidism was newly diagnosed in patients aged 18 to 65 (duration under 2 months). For the diagnoses, clinical symptoms, serum thyroxine and TRAb, thyroid ultrasound and orbital computed tomography were used. Germline CDR1 is SNHLY and CDR2 is FYNNEI. CDR3 length: 13 amino acids. The V end lost 7 bases, the J end lost 6 bases, and 15 bases lay between the germline ends. RNA transcripts were the template for amplifying TCR beta CDR3 regions. TCR CDR3 underwent first-round RT-PCR with the HTBI primer set. MiXCR, run by TCRdb on the multiplex PCR reads, gives a single entry per CDR3 protein. The sample lists a few hundred thousand distinct CDR3 sequences; about 15% were seen once.

The chain carries TRBV2 and TRBJ1-1; D gene uncertain. This receptor was identified in a woman aged 25 to 45 with Graves' hyperthyroidism that later progressed to Graves' ophthalmopathy. Sequenced sample: blood. This CDR3 reads CASTLDLNAEAFF. CDR3 DNA: TGTGCCAGCACCCTTGACTTAAACGCTGAAGCTTTCTTT.